Below are 3 T cell receptor beta chains sequenced from a single sample in a study of Ad26.COV2.S vaccination and SARS-CoV-2 variants. The treatment: around 19 received Ad26.COV2.S at low or high dose, single or two shots; roughly five received placebo; per-sample allocation not given. The investigators took samples on day 63 after the first vaccine or placebo injection. Data came from immunoSEQ multiplex PCR; TCRdb stores just in-frame clones and leaves some out. The data show about 470,000 clones, roughly 91% seen once. Sequencing was performed on peripheral blood, taken in a trial of Ad26.COV2.S vaccine versus placebo. The receptors come from a person aged 18 to 65 who received the Ad26.COV2.S COVID-19 vaccine or a placebo.

The chain carries TRBV18 and TRBJ2-7; 8 positions agree with TRBD2. The germline gives CDR1 KGHSH, CDR2 LQKENI. The V segment lost 0 bases and the J segment 3 bases; nucleotides outside the gene matches: 7. CDR3 length equals 16 residues. CDR3 loop: CASSPPPGRARYEQYF. In nucleotides, the CDR3 is TGTGCCAGCTCACCACCCCCCGGGAGGGCCCGCTACGAGCAGTACTTC.

V is TRBV2 and J is TRBJ1-5, with D unclear. Germline-derived CDR1 and CDR2 are SNHLY and FYNNEI. The CDR3 extends over 16 amino acids. The V gene lost 4 bases and the J gene lost 0 bases, with 13 bases spanning the gap. CDR3 loop: CASSGQIGNSNQPQHF. The CDR3 region has the DNA TGTGCCAGCAGTGGCCAGATCGGAAATAGCAATCAGCCCCAGCATTTT.

V usage is TRBV7-2 and J usage is TRBJ2-1; 10 bases align to TRBD1. Germline V lookup: CDR1 SGHTA, CDR2 FQGNSA. This CDR3 is built from 15 residues. V lost 3 bases, J lost 5 bases, and 4 bases stayed unmatched. As DNA, the CDR3 is TGTGCCAGCAGCTTTGACAGGGGGCTCCACAATGAGCAGTTCTTC. It encodes CASSFDRGLHNEQFF.